This T cell receptor (beta chain) was retrieved from a study of brain T cells in children with intractable seizures. Study observations and caveats: HCMV serostatus was not known, and viral specificity came from CDR3 similarity only.

TCRdb's table, derived via immunoSEQ multiplex PCR, lists solely in-frame clones and lacks some. The sample carries under 400,000 clones, 93% recorded once. The time point denotes: blood from clinic visit 5 months post-surgery; TSC patient then seizure free. Pre-surgery treatment included at least one anti-epileptic drug. V dropped 1 base and J dropped 5 bases, with 9 bases sitting between them. The CDR3 covers 14 residues. The germline CDR1 and CDR2 sequences are SGHAT and FQNNGV. For this clone: The antigen is not known.

The sample consisted of peripheral blood, taken 5 to 6 months after surgery. The origin of this receptor is a boy under two years old with tuberous sclerosis and intractable seizures. The V gene is TRBV11-2, the J gene TRBJ2-1; no reliable D call. DNA for the CDR3: TGTGCCAGCAGCTTAGGACCTGGGGACAATGAGCAGTTCTTC. Translated, it gives CASSLGPGDNEQFF.